These 24 T cell receptor beta chains were sequenced from one sample in a study of shared clonotypes between healthy human individuals. TCRdb's table, derived via immunoSEQ multiplex PCR, lists solely in-frame clones and lacks some. The table lists under 600,000 clones, approximately 97% of them singletons, with about 0.06% in the top ten. The sequenced material came from naive CD4+ T cells sorted from blood. Noted subset: CD45RA+ positively selected. Receptors were obtained from a young woman in good health.

This clone was seen just once. The J gene is TRBJ2-3, the V gene TRBV27; TRBD2 agrees at 11 bases. This CDR3 is 17 amino acids long. Trimming at V came to 0 bases and at J to 1 base, leaving 3 bases not matched to a gene. Germline values: CDR1 MNHEY, CDR2 SMNVEV (reference sequence). CDR3 sequence reads: CASSLSALAGGTDTQYF. The CDR3 DNA reads as TGTGCCAGCAGTTTATCCGCACTAGCGGGAGGCACAGATACGCAGTATTTT.

The chain carries TRBV1 and TRBJ2-5; the DNA was not used to check the table's D call, TRBD1. TRBV1 is a listed pseudogene. The CDR3 sequence is 14 residues long. The CDR3: CTSRPGTGGETQYF. CDR3 DNA sequence: TGCACCAGCAGACCTGGGACAGGGGGAGAGACCCAGTACTTC.

The rearrangement uses TRBV5-1 and TRBJ2-2, with 7 bases that match TRBD1. The germline gives CDR1 SGHRS, CDR2 YFSETQ. J was trimmed by 0 bases and V by 4 bases; bases with no gene match: 3. The CDR3 runs to 15 residues. This CDR3 reads CASSEQGPNTGELFF. The DNA for the CDR3 is TGCGCCAGCAGCGAACAGGGGCCGAACACCGGGGAGCTGTTTTTT.

This chain joins TRBV2 and TRBJ2-1; 8 nucleotides match TRBD2. Looked up from germline, CDR1 is SNHLY and CDR2 is FYNNEI. After removal of 7 bases from V and 6 bases from J, the junction contained 5 bases not matched to a gene. The CDR3 covers 13 residues. CDR3 in amino acids: CASNEGLVNEQFF. For the CDR3, the DNA is TGTGCCAGCAACGAGGGACTAGTCAATGAGCAGTTCTTC.

This clone has a handful of counts. This chain connects TRBV19 to TRBJ1-1, with D uncertain. The CDR3 is 15 amino acids. Germline CDR1 LNHDA, CDR2 SQIVND (reference sequence). The V end lost 4 bases, the J end lost 0 bases, and 12 bases lay between the germline ends. CDR3 residues: CASSTSGSLNTEAFF. The CDR3 DNA follows: TGTGCCAGTAGTACCAGTGGCTCGCTGAACACTGAAGCTTTCTTT.

This clone was picked up one time. This chain joins TRBV18 and TRBJ1-1, with D possibly TRBD1 on 6 matching bases. The CDR3 is made up of 15 amino acids. Germline-derived CDR1 and CDR2 are KGHSH and LQKENI. V was shortened by 4 bases and J by 4 bases, with 16 bases between the two germline ends. The CDR3 sequence is CASSQRTDRRTEAFF. The CDR3 DNA reads as TGTGCCAGCTCACAACGAACTGACAGGCGCACTGAAGCTTTCTTT.

V gene TRBV28 combines with J gene TRBJ2-1, with 7 bases matching TRBD2. Germline lookup yields CDR1 MDHEN and CDR2 SYDVKM. With 5 bases clipped from V and 1 base from J, the junction kept 11 bases outside the gene matches. This CDR3 is built from 17 residues. This CDR3 is CASSPPGGPPSYNEQFF. The CDR3 DNA sequence: TGTGCCAGCAGTCCCCCGGGGGGACCCCCTTCCTACAATGAGCAGTTCTTC. Based on the CDR3 plus reference TRBV28 and TRBJ2-1, the full variable domain is DVKVTQSSRYLVKRTGEKVFLECVQDMDHENMFWYRQDPGLGLRLIYFSYDVKMKEKGDIPEGYSVSREKKERFSLILESASTNQTSMYLCASSPPGGPPSYNEQFFGPGTRLTVL.

This clone was seen just once. CDR3 DNA: TGTGCCAGCAGCCAAGAACGGACAGGCCACAATCAGCCCCAGCATTTT. Its translation is CASSQERTGHNQPQHF. The V call is TRBV4-2, the J call TRBJ1-5; 7 bases are shared with TRBD1. Looked up from germline, CDR1 is LGHNA and CDR2 is YNFKEQ. J was trimmed by 3 bases and V by 0 bases; bases with no gene match: 5. The CDR3 runs 16 residues.

The chain combines TRBV7-6 with TRBJ2-1; 12 nucleotides match TRBD2. The germline gives CDR1 SGHVS, CDR2 FNYEAQ. J gave up 9 bases and V 6 bases, and 9 bases lay outside the gene matches. This CDR3 contains 15 residues. The CDR3 protein is CASRSGTSGFSEQFF. The CDR3 DNA sequence: TGTGCCAGCAGATCCGGGACTAGCGGGTTTAGTGAGCAGTTCTTC.

The chain has TRBV27 and TRBJ2-7; 11 bases are shared with TRBD2. Germline CDR1 reads MNHEY; CDR2 reads SMNVEV (reference sequence). The V segment lost 1 base and the J segment 0 bases; nucleotides outside the gene matches: 5. The CDR3 sequence is 17 residues long. CDR3 in DNA: TGTGCCAGCAGTTTATTGGGACTAGCGGCCAGCTCCTACGAGCAGTACTTC. Its translation is CASSLLGLAASSYEQYF.

The rearrangement joins TRBV15 to TRBJ2-7; D gene uncertain. CDR3 length equals 14 residues. Germline V CDR1 and CDR2: LNHNV, YYDKDF (reference sequence). Trimming took off 0 bases at V and 5 bases at J, with 11 bases between the two ends. CDR3 sequence reads: CATSREKGRDEQYF. The CDR3 region has the DNA TGTGCCACCAGCAGAGAAAAGGGAAGGGACGAGCAGTACTTC.

V is TRBV7-8 and J is TRBJ2-5; 10 nucleotides match TRBD2. The CDR3 is 14 residues long. V trimming: 4 bases; J trimming: 5 bases; junction bases outside the gene matches: 4. CDR1 is SGHVS and CDR2 is FQNEAQ in the germline V gene. The CDR3 here is CASSSFSGRETQYF. The DNA for the CDR3 is TGTGCCAGCAGCTCATTTAGCGGGAGGGAGACCCAGTACTTC.

This rearrangement joins TRBV14 to TRBJ2-1; D not resolved. Per germline, CDR1 SGHDN and CDR2 FVKESK. Trimming pared 7 bases from V and 0 bases from J, leaving 7 bases between. The CDR3 totals 13 residues. DNA of the CDR3: TGTGCCAGCAATCGGTTCTCCTACAATGAGCAGTTCTTC. Translation: CASNRFSYNEQFF.

In its sample, this clone was seen once. The chain recombines TRBV4-2 with TRBJ2-2; D remains ambiguous. The CDR3 has 13 amino acids. Germline V gene sequence: CDR1 LGHNA, CDR2 YNFKEQ. The V end was cut by 1 base, the J end by 5 bases, with 5 bases between. CDR3: CASSQGGTGELFF. The CDR3 DNA reads TGTGCCAGCAGCCAAGGCGGTACCGGGGAGCTGTTTTTT.

This sequence joins TRBV5-4 and TRBJ1-6; D may be TRBD1 (5 bases). Deletions cut 4 bases from V and 10 bases from J, with 12 bases between. Per the germline V gene, CDR1 is SGHNT and CDR2 is YYREEE (reference sequence). CDR3 length: 13 amino acids. The CDR3, as DNA: TGTGCCAGCAGCCCTGAGTGGGGGTCACCCCTCCACTTT. Protein product: CASSPEWGSPLHF.

The J gene is TRBJ2-7, the V gene TRBV11-3; no reliable D call. The V and J ends lost 0 bases and 7 bases respectively, with 7 bases between them. The germline V gene has CDR1 SGHNT and CDR2 YENEEA. This CDR3 comprises 12 residues. CDR3 in amino acids: CASSLDQQEQYF. As DNA, the CDR3 is TGTGCCAGCAGCTTAGACCAACAGGAGCAGTACTTC.

The chain uses TRBV5-1 and TRBJ2-1, with D possibly being TRBD1 (7 bases). From germline, CDR1 is SGHRS and CDR2 YFSETQ. V lost 5 bases and J 6 bases, leaving 12 bases between the germline ends. The CDR3 runs 13 residues. In nucleotides, the CDR3 is TGCGCCAGCAGGGCGGGACAGTCCAATGAGCAGTTCTTC. This encodes CASRAGQSNEQFF.

The rearrangement uses TRBV7-8 and TRBJ2-1; D remains ambiguous. Trimming left V 5 bases short and J 5 bases short, with 4 bases between. The V gene's germline CDR1 is SGHVS and CDR2 FQNEAQ. CDR3 size: 11 residues. The CDR3 is CASSPDNEQFF. The CDR3 nucleotides are TGTGCCAGCAGCCCCGACAATGAGCAGTTCTTC.

The genes are TRBV28 and TRBJ2-5; possible D gene TRBD1, 6 bases. CDR3 size: 15 residues. Looked up from germline, CDR1 is MDHEN and CDR2 is SYDVKM. Trimming shortened V by 2 bases and J by 1 base, and 11 bases separated the two germline ends. This CDR3 reads CASSLVTGSQETQYF. Written as DNA, the CDR3 is TGTGCCAGCAGTTTAGTTACAGGGAGCCAAGAGACCCAGTACTTC.

This chain connects TRBV7-9 to TRBJ1-1; 7 bases are a match to TRBD1. V gave up 5 bases and J gave up 1 base; unmatched junction bases: 7. This CDR3 spans 15 amino acids. Germline CDR1 and CDR2: SEHNR and FQNEAQ (reference sequence). Written as DNA, the CDR3 is TGTGCCAGCAGCACCCGGGACAGAAAGAACACTGAAGCTTTCTTT. It is translated as CASSTRDRKNTEAFF.

On this clone itself: The junction departs from germline at one end; a sequencing error may be responsible. The rearrangement links TRBV19 to TRBJ1-5, with 10 bases aligning to TRBD1. In germline, CDR1 is LNHDA, CDR2 SQIVND (reference sequence). This CDR3 has 15 residues. The CDR3 reads CASSLDRGPSQPQHF. The DNA of the CDR3 is TGTGCCAGTAGTCTAGACAGGGGGCCGAGTCAGCCCCAGCATTTT.

This chain uses TRBV19 with TRBJ2-6; D may match TRBD1 or TRBD2 (6 bases each). This CDR3 is 18 amino acids long. V lost 4 bases, J lost 0 bases, and 16 bases lay in between. Germline V CDR1 and CDR2: LNHDA, SQIVND (reference sequence). CDR3 nucleotide sequence: TGTGCCAGTAGTACCGGGGGCCTACACCTCTCTGGGGCCAACGTCCTGACTTTC. It specifies CASSTGGLHLSGANVLTF.

This clone was detected once. The chain employs TRBV6-6 and TRBJ1-5, with D possibly matching TRBD1 (5 bases). V was cut by 8 bases and J by 4 bases, with 9 bases left in between. The CDR3 is 12 amino acids. Per germline, CDR1 MNHNY and CDR2 SVGAGI (reference sequence). The CDR3 reads CASGGGNQPQHF. The CDR3, as DNA: TGTGCCAGCGGGGGGGGGAATCAGCCCCAGCATTTT.

This sequence joins TRBV5-4 and TRBJ1-1, with D possibly matching TRBD1 (5 bases). V was clipped by 4 bases and J by 2 bases, with 9 bases between them. This CDR3 is built from 13 residues. The V gene's germline CDR1 is SGHNT and CDR2 YYREEE (reference sequence). The DNA for the CDR3 is TGTGCCAGCAGCATAGACAGAAACACTGAAGCTTTCTTT. Protein sequence: CASSIDRNTEAFF.